Presented here are 23 T cell receptor beta chains from one specimen sequenced in a study of beta chain features in type 1 diabetes. Expressed TCRB transcripts were sequenced because the entire RNA isolate underwent reverse transcription. TCRdb's table, derived via immunoSEQ multiplex PCR, lists solely in-frame clones and lacks some. Of about 280,000 clones listed, approximately 16% are singletons. Their antigens remain unidentified. Study-wide results and limits: Moderately but significantly shorter TCRB CDR3s were found in Type 1 diabetes patients in all four CD4+ subsets.

Specimen: naive CD4+ T cells from blood. The receptors were sampled from a man younger than 35 with type 1 diabetes.

The sample holds a few counts of this clone. The rearrangement joins TRBV5-6 to TRBJ1-1, with D perhaps TRBD1 (6 bases). V shed 5 bases and J shed 2 bases, with 19 bases lying between them. The CDR3 runs 16 residues. Looked up from germline, CDR1 is SGHDT and CDR2 is YYEEEE. CDR3 DNA sequence: TGTGCCAGCAGGAGACTTAAAGGACAGTTAAACACTGAAGCTTTCTTT. Its translation: CASRRLKGQLNTEAFF.

This clone has just a few counts. The V call is TRBV29-1, the J call TRBJ1-1; D unresolved. CDR3 length equals 13 residues. The V and J ends lost 1 base and 10 bases respectively, with 16 bases between them. Germline-derived CDR1 and CDR2 are SQVTM and ANQGSEA. The CDR3 protein is CSVEGVLAERAFF. Written as DNA, the CDR3 is TGCAGCGTTGAAGGGGTTTTGGCGGAACGAGCTTTCTTT.

This clone was detected a few times. The chain carries TRBV11-2 and TRBJ2-7, with TRBD1 identical over 8 bases. V lost 6 bases and J lost 6; bases outside the gene matches: 4. This CDR3 spans 12 amino acids. The V gene's germline CDR1 is SGHAT and CDR2 FQNNGV. Written as DNA, the CDR3 is TGTGCCAGCAGTAGGACAGGGCCCGAGCAGTACTTC. It is translated as CASSRTGPEQYF.

This clone has just a few counts. This sequence joins TRBV5-7 and TRBJ2-7, with D hard to call. Being an ORF, TRBV5-7 has a function that is uncertain. The V and J ends lost 0 bases and 3 bases respectively, with 10 bases between them. The CDR3 totals 14 residues. CDR3 nucleotide sequence: TGTGCCAGCAGCTTGGGGCAGCGAAACTACGAGCAGTACTTC. It specifies CASSLGQRNYEQYF.

This clone was detected only a few times. CDR3 in amino acids: CASSSSGARGPDTQYF. CDR3 nucleotide sequence: TGCGCCAGCAGTAGTTCGGGGGCGCGGGGGCCAGATACGCAGTATTTT. The chain uses TRBV5-1 and TRBJ2-3; D possibly corresponds to TRBD2 (7 bases). The V end was cut by 5 bases, the J end by 4 bases, with 20 bases between. CDR3 size: 16 residues. Looked up from germline, CDR1 is SGHRS and CDR2 is YFSETQ. The full variable domain, rest sourced from reference TRBV5-1 and TRBJ2-3, is KAGVTQTPRYLIKTRGQQVTLSCSPISGHRSVSWYQQTPGQGLQFLFEYFSETQRNKGNFPGRFSGRQFSNSRSEMNVSTLELGDSALYLCASSSSGARGPDTQYFGPGTRLTVL.

This rearrangement joins TRBV18 to TRBJ1-1, with a tentative D call TRBD1 (6 bases). This CDR3 spans 17 amino acids. V lost 0 bases and J 0 bases, leaving 14 bases between the germline ends. CDR1 is KGHSH, CDR2 LQKENI, per germline. The CDR3 nucleotides read TGTGCCAGCTCACCACCTACAGGGAATGCCATGAACACTGAAGCTTTCTTT. Its translation is CASSPPTGNAMNTEAFF.

This clone was counted a few times. The CDR3 sequence: CASSQEMRTEAFF. CDR3 nucleotides: TGCGCCAGCAGCCAAGAAATGAGGACTGAAGCTTTCTTT. This chain connects TRBV4-3 to TRBJ1-1; D unclear. Between the trimmed V and J ends, which lost 0 bases and 5 bases, there was a span of 7 bases. The CDR3 totals 13 residues. Germline V gene data show CDR1 as LGHNA and CDR2 as YSLEER.

V gene TRBV28 combines with J gene TRBJ1-5, with 9 bases fitting TRBD1. CDR1 is MDHEN and CDR2 is SYDVKM in the germline V gene. The CDR3 covers 16 residues. V was pared by 8 bases and J by 7 bases, with 15 bases of the junction left unmatched. The CDR3 sequence: CASLVTGGEYRQPQHF. CDR3 DNA: TGTGCCAGCTTAGTTACAGGGGGCGAGTACCGGCAGCCCCAGCATTTT.

This clone was counted between two and nine times. V and J are TRBV14 and TRBJ2-1; D might be TRBD2 (6 bases). The germline V gene encodes CDR1 SGHDN and CDR2 FVKESK. CDR3 size: 15 residues. Between the trimmed V and J ends, which lost 2 bases and 5 bases, there was a span of 13 bases. The CDR3 spells CASSQTTTGDNEQFF. In DNA form, the CDR3 reads TGTGCCAGCAGCCAAACTACGACGGGGGACAATGAGCAGTTCTTC.

This clone has more than one count but fewer than ten. V is TRBV5-1 and J is TRBJ2-2, with D maybe TRBD2 (6 bases). The length of the CDR3 is 16 residues. From germline, CDR1 is SGHRS and CDR2 YFSETQ. Trimming stripped 0 bases from V and 6 bases from J, with 15 bases between. The DNA for the CDR3 is TGCGCCAGCAGCTTGGATGGGAGGCTTACGCCCGGGGAGCTGTTTTTT. It codes for CASSLDGRLTPGELFF.

The genes are TRBV5-4 and TRBJ1-1; D might be TRBD1 (5 bases). Germline values: CDR1 SGHNT, CDR2 YYREEE (reference sequence). The CDR3 runs 15 residues. V was pared by 0 bases and J by 5 bases, with 14 bases between. CDR3 DNA sequence: TGTGCCAGCAGCTTGGCTTGGGACGGGGGGACTGAAGCTTTCTTT. The encoded protein is CASSLAWDGGTEAFF. The full variable domain, rest sourced from reference TRBV5-4 and TRBJ1-1, is ETGVTQSPTHLIKTRGQQVTLRCSSQSGHNTVSWYQQALGQGPQFIFQYYREEENGRGNFPPRFSGLQFPNYSSELNVNALELDDSALYLCASSLAWDGGTEAFFGQGTRLTVV.

CDR3 sequence (DNA): TGCGCCAGCAGCCAGGGTCACGGGACAACCACAGATACGCAGTATTTT. Translated, it gives CASSQGHGTTTDTQYF. V usage is TRBV4-3 and J usage is TRBJ2-3; possibly TRBD1 for D (6 bases). The germline CDR1 and CDR2 sequences are LGHNA and YSLEER. Trimming removed 3 bases from V and 2 bases from J, with 15 bases in between. The CDR3 totals 16 residues.

This chain connects TRBV28 to TRBJ2-1; D perhaps matches TRBD1 (5 bases). Germline CDR1 reads MDHEN; CDR2 reads SYDVKM. This CDR3 has 16 amino acids. Trimming pared 1 base from V and 4 bases from J, leaving 14 bases between. CDR3: CASSLSPGSLYNEQFF. Here the CDR3 DNA reads TGTGCCAGCAGTTTATCCCCAGGGTCCCTATACAATGAGCAGTTCTTC.

The rearrangement links TRBV30 to TRBJ1-1, with D possibly matching TRBD1 (5 bases). V was cut by 2 bases and J by 4 bases, with 11 bases left in between. The CDR3 extends over 13 amino acids. Germline assignment: CDR1 GTSNPN and CDR2 SVGIG (reference sequence). The CDR3 region has the DNA TGTGCCTGGAGTCGGCAGGGTGTCACTGAAGCTTTCTTT. Translation gives CAWSRQGVTEAFF.

This chain links TRBV29-1 with TRBJ2-1; TRBD2 aligns across 11 bases. This CDR3 contains 15 residues. The V gene end was trimmed by 5 bases and the J gene end by 8 bases; junction bases not matched to a gene: 11. The germline gives CDR1 SQVTM, CDR2 ANQGSEA. The CDR3 DNA sequence: TGCAGCGTTAAAGGAGCGACTAGCGGGGTCGATGAGCAGTTCTTC. Its protein is CSVKGATSGVDEQFF.

The chain has TRBV28 and TRBJ1-4; D remains unclear. The length of the CDR3 is 14 residues. Trimming cost V 6 bases and J 4 bases, with 12 bases left between them. Germline V lookup: CDR1 MDHEN, CDR2 SYDVKM. The DNA for the CDR3 is TGTGCCAGCAGCCTAGGAGGGATTAATGAAAAACTGTTTTTT. Translation gives CASSLGGINEKLFF.

This clone was seen a handful of times. The chain uses TRBV19 and TRBJ2-7; 7 bases agree with TRBD1. Germline V gene sequence: CDR1 LNHDA, CDR2 SQIVND (reference sequence). J lost 2 bases, V lost 4 bases, and 8 bases had no gene match. This CDR3 spans 15 amino acids. The CDR3 reads CASSTRDRAPYEQYF. Here the CDR3 DNA reads TGTGCCAGTAGTACCCGAGACAGGGCACCCTACGAGCAGTACTTC.

This clone showed up many times. The genes are TRBV29-1 and TRBJ2-1; 8 bases map to TRBD1. CDR3 length equals 14 residues. Trimming removed 6 bases from V and 6 bases from J; junction bases left unmatched: 10. Germline V gives CDR1 SQVTM, CDR2 ANQGSEA. CDR3 protein: CSVPDRVKLNEQFF. In DNA form, the CDR3 reads TGCAGCGTACCGGACAGGGTTAAGCTCAATGAGCAGTTCTTC.

V is TRBV4-1 and J is TRBJ2-1; D is possibly TRBD1 (5 bases). The germline V gene encodes CDR1 MGHRA and CDR2 YSYEKL. The CDR3 has 13 residues. V dropped 3 bases and J dropped 12 bases, with 15 bases sitting between them. The CDR3 protein is CASSQAPLGRQFF. CDR3 coding DNA: TGCGCCAGCAGCCAGGCCCCCCTGGGGCGGCAGTTCTTC.

The chain uses TRBV2 and TRBJ1-6; TRBD1 aligns across 10 bases. The CDR3 loop spans 16 amino acids. After removal of 4 bases from V and 7 bases from J, the junction contained 7 bases not matched to a gene. From germline, CDR1 is SNHLY and CDR2 FYNNEI. The CDR3 loop reads CASSADRGGLNSPLHF. The CDR3 nucleotides are TGTGCCAGCAGTGCGGACAGGGGGGGGTTAAATTCACCCCTCCACTTT.

J is TRBJ2-7 and V is TRBV5-1, with 9 bases lining up with TRBD1. The CDR3 runs 14 residues. The trim removed 0 bases at V and 6 bases at J, leaving 4 bases unmatched. Germline CDR1 SGHRS, CDR2 YFSETQ. The CDR3 loop is CASSLAETGGEQYF. CDR3 coding DNA: TGCGCCAGCAGCTTGGCGGAGACAGGGGGCGAGCAGTACTTC. The full variable domain, in which reference TRBV5-1 and TRBJ2-7 provide the parts outside the CDR3, is KAGVTQTPRYLIKTRGQQVTLSCSPISGHRSVSWYQQTPGQGLQFLFEYFSETQRNKGNFPGRFSGRQFSNSRSEMNVSTLELGDSALYLCASSLAETGGEQYFGPGTRLTVT.

This clone showed up just a few times. The V and J genes are TRBV19 and TRBJ2-1; D uncertain. The CDR3 extends over 13 amino acids. Per germline, CDR1 LNHDA and CDR2 SQIVND (reference sequence). Between the trimmed V and J ends, which lost 7 bases and 3 bases, there was a span of 10 bases. CDR3 sequence reads: CASTGYSYNEQFF. CDR3 DNA sequence: TGTGCCAGTACAGGTTATAGCTACAATGAGCAGTTCTTC.

The V gene is TRBV30, the J gene TRBJ2-7; 12 bases map to TRBD2. CDR3 length: 15 residues. Germline CDR1 and CDR2: GTSNPN and SVGIG (reference sequence). After removal of 3 bases from V and 2 bases from J, the junction contained 5 bases not matched to a gene. The CDR3 sequence: CAWRTGLAGTYEQYF. CDR3 nucleotides: TGTGCCTGGAGGACAGGACTAGCGGGGACCTACGAGCAGTACTTC.